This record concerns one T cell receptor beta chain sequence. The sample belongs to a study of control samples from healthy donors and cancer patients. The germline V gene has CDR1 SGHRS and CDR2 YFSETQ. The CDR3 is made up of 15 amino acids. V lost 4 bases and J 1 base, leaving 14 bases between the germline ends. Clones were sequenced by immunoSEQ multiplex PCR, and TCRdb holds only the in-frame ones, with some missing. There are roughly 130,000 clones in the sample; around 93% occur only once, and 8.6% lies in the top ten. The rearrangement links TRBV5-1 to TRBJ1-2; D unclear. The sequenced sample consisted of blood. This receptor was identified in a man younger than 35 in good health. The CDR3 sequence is CASSPRTGFNYGYTF. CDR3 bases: TGCGCCAGCAGCCCACGGACCGGTTTTAACTATGGCTACACCTTC. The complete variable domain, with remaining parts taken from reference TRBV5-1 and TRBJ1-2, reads KAGVTQTPRYLIKTRGQQVTLSCSPISGHRSVSWYQQTPGQGLQFLFEYFSETQRNKGNFPGRFSGRQFSNSRSEMNVSTLELGDSALYLCASSPRTGFNYGYTFGSGTRLTVV.